Given below is one T cell receptor (beta chain) in context. The specificity of this receptor is unknown. The input lacks base qualities; no much larger clone sits a single base away. TCRbeta repertoires were measured from mRNA instead of genomic DNA, an approach that captures expressed receptors. Without cell sorting, buffy coat leukocytes were collected into Trizol, and RNA was extracted using the Direct-zol RNA MiniPrep Plus kit. EDTA blood tubes were spun right away at 4 degrees C to separate plasma, buffy coat and red blood cells. The receptor library was made with PCR. The run used an Illumina MiSeq. SMARTScribe reverse transcriptase and a 5' template-switch oligo, by which a universal priming site was added, were used for cDNA synthesis. A 12-nucleotide random unique molecular identifier (UMI) was carried by the template-switch oligo, and each cDNA molecule was tagged with this UMI. During reverse transcription, TCRbeta transcripts were targeted by chain-specific reverse primers. Uracil DNA glycosylase treatment was used to remove residual template-switch adapters, and a Qiagen MinElute kit was used to purify the cDNA. For the first PCR, around 21 cycles were run with KAPA HiFi HotStart ReadyMix and step-out primers, split across four 50 ul reactions. Before further amplification, first-round PCR products were gel-purified. Illumina Nextera adapters were attached in a second PCR of approximately 8 cycles, and the libraries were then purified and pooled. For each TCRbeta molecule, the UMI barcode was captured by a 50-nucleotide 5' read. The study's own analysis went as follows. Reads were grouped by UMI into consensus reads using the MIGEC toolkit. Final reads were produced by merging forward and reverse consensus reads with PEAR. Identical UMI-sequence pairs shared across libraries were treated as cross-sample contamination and removed by a custom decontamination script. MIGMAP, a wrapper around IgBLAST, was used for V(D)J assignment and CDR3 extraction. TCR clonotypes were defined by identical V gene, J gene and CDR3 amino acid sequence, and CDR1 and CDR2 were left unsequenced. The raw public data were reprocessed by TCRdb itself: fastp quality trimming at Q25, MiXCR clonotype calling, in-frame beta chains only. Entries that share a CDR3 protein sequence are merged under the most common genes and DNA. TCRdb's processing, not the authors', yielded these V and J calls. The sample table holds over 3,000 distinct CDR3 sequences, of which 45% to 60% were seen once. The ten largest account for around a quarter of the sample.

The data derive from a study of robustness of blood B and T cell sequencing (dated by TCRdb to 2017 to 2018). Regarding the study in general: The goal of the study was to figure out the amount of peripheral blood required to reliably characterize the TCRbeta and IgG repertoires of an individual. Each of the roughly ten independently drawn blood samples had its TCRbeta and IgG repertoires measured. For technical replicates, two replicate TCRbeta cDNA libraries were prepared from one shared RNA pool that came from a single 10 ml draw.

Beyond this particular receptor, the publication reports: Pooling tubes did not make the overlap of rare TCRbeta clonotypes any better, which implies that much larger blood volumes would be needed to capture those rare clonotypes. The 1,000 most abundant TCRbeta clonotypes from the pooled draws were found in every single 10 ml sample. One pair of TCRbeta libraries showed evidence of cross-contamination, likely from batch processing; the shared UMI-sequence pairs were removed. The TCRbeta rarefaction curves did not fully level off, which suggests under-sequencing or many low-abundance clonotypes. Coverage of the top 10,000 TCRbeta clonotypes approached saturation when 3 or 4 tubes (30-40 ml blood) were combined. Immediate fractionation was required for EDTA tubes, so the use of EDTA tubes in multi-site collections was limited. Between the technical replicate libraries, approximately 95% of the top 10,000 TCRbeta clonotypes in one library were also present in the other library.

The specimen was peripheral blood. The TCR sequence derives from a human donor in good health.

The DNA sequence is given as TGTGCCAGCAGCTTAGGGACAGGGATCAATCAGCCCCAGCATTTT. Its amino acids are CASSLGTGINQPQHF. The V and J segments used are TRBV7-9 and TRBJ1-5, with 8 bases in between that match TRBD1. In the germline V gene (reference sequence), CDR1 corresponds to SEHNR and CDR2 to FQNEAQ. V lost 1 base and J lost 3 bases, and the count of bases not matched to a germline gene is 2. The CDR3 holds 15 amino acids from the cysteine to the phenylalanine. Solely the CDR3 DNA is kept, with 45 bases framed from the first base.